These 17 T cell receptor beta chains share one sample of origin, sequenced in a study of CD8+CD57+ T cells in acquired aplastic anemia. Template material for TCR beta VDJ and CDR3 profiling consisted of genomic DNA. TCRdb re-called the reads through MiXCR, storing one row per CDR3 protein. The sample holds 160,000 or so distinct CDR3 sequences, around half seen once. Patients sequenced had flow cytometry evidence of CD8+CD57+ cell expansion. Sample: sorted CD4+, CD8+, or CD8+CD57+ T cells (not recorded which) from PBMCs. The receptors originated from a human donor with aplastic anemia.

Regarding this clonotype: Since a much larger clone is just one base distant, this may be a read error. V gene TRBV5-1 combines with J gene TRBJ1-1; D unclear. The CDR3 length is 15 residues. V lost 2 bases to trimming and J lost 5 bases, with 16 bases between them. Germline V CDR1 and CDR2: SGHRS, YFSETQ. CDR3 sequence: CASSLQGLGSTEAFF. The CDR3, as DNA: TGCGCCAGCAGCTTACAAGGCTTAGGGTCGACTGAAGCTTTCTTT.

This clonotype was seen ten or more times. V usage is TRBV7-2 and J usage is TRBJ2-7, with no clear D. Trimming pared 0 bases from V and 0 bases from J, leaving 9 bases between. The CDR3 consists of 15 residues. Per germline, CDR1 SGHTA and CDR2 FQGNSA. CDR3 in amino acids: CASSLAIESSYEQYF. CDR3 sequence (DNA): TGTGCCAGCAGCTTAGCAATCGAGTCCTCCTACGAGCAGTACTTC.

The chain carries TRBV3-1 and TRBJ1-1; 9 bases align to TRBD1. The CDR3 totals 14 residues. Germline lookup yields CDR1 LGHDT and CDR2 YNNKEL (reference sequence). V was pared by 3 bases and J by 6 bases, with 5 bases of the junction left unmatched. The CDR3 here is CASSQGQGTSEAFF. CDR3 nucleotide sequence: TGTGCCAGCAGCCAGGGACAGGGAACATCTGAAGCTTTCTTT.

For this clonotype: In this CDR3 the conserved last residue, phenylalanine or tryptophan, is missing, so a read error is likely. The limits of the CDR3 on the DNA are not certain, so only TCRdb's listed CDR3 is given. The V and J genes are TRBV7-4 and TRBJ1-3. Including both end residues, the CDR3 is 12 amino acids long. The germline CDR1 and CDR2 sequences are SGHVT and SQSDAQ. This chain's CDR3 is CASSSGAGGPIR.

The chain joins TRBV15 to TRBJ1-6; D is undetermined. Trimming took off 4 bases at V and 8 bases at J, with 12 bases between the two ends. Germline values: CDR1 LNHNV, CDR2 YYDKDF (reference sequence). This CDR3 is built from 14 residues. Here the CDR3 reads CATSNGKTYSPLHF. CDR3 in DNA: TGTGCCACCAGCAACGGGAAGACGTATTCACCCCTCCACTTT.

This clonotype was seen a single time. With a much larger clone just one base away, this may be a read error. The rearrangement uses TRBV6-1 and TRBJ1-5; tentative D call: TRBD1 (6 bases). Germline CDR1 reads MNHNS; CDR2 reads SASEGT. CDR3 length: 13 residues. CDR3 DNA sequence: TGTGCCGGCAGCCCTAACAGGGATCAGCCCCAGCATTTT. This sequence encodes CAGSPNRDQPQHF.

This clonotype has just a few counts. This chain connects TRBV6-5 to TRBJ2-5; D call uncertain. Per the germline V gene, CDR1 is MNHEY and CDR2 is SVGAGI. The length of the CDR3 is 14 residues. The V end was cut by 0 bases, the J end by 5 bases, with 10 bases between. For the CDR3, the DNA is TGTGCCAGCAGTTACTCTCCTAGTTCGGAGACCCAGTACTTC. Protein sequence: CASSYSPSSETQYF.

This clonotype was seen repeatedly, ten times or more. The CDR3 coding sequence is TGCAGTGCTAGAGATCAGAGTGTAGCCCAGCATTTT. Amino acids: CSARDQSVAQHF. This chain joins TRBV20-1 and TRBJ1-5, with unresolved D. This CDR3 comprises 12 residues. Germline-derived CDR1 and CDR2 are DFQATT and SNEGSKA (reference sequence). The germline V and J ends were trimmed by 0 bases and 11 bases, with 11 bases remaining between them.

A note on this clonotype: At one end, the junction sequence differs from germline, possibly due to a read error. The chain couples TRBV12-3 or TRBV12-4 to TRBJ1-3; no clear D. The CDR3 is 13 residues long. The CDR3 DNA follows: TGTGCCAGCAGTGTGCGGACTGTAAACACCGTATATTTT. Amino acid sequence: CASSVRTVNTVYF.

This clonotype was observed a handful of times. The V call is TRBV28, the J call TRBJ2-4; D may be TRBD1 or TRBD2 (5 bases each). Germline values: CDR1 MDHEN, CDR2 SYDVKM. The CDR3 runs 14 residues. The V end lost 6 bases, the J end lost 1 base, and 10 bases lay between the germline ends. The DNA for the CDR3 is TGTGCCAGCAGCCTCCGGGACGCCAAAAACATTCAGTACTTC. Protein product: CASSLRDAKNIQYF.

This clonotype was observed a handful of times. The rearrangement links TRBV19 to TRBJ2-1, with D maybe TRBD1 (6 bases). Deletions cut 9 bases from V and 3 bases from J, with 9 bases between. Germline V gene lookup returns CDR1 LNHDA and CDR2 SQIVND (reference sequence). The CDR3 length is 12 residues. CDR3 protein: CASSDSYNEQFF. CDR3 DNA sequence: TGTGCCAGCTCGGACAGCTACAATGAGCAGTTCTTC.

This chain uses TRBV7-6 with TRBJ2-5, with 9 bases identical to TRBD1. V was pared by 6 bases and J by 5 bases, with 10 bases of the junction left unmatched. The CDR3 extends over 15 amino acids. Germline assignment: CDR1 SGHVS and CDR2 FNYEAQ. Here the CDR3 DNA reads TGTGCCAGCAGGGGGGACAGGGCGTCAGGCGAGACCCAGTACTTC. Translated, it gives CASRGDRASGETQYF.

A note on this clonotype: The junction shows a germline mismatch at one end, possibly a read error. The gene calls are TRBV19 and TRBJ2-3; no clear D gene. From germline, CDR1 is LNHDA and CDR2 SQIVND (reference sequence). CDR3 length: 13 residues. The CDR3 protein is CASSWAVTDTQYF. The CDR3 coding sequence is TGTGCTAGTAGTTGGGCGGTCACAGATACGCAGTATTTT.

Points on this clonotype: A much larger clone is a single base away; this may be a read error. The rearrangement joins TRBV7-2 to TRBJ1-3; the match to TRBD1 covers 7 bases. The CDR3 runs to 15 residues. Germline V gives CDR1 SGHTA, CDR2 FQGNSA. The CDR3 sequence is CASSLHRGTGNTIHF. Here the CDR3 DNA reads TGTGCCAGCAGCTTACACAGGGGAACTGGAAACACCATACATTTT. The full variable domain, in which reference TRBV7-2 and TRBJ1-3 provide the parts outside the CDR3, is GAGVSQSPSNKVTEKGKDVELRCDPISGHTALYWYRQSLGQGLEFLIYFQGNSAPDKSGLPSDRFSAERTGGSVSTLTIQRTQQEDSAVYLCASSLHRGTGNTIHFGEGSWLTVV.

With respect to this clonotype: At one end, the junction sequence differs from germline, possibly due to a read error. This CDR3 reads CATSVYGGETQCF. In nucleotides, the CDR3 is TGTGCCACCAGCGTCTACGGGGGGGAGACCCAGTGCTTC. The chain is built from TRBV15 and TRBJ2-5; TRBD2 matches at 8 bases. The CDR3 extends over 13 amino acids. Germline-derived CDR1 and CDR2 are LNHNV and YYDKDF (reference sequence).

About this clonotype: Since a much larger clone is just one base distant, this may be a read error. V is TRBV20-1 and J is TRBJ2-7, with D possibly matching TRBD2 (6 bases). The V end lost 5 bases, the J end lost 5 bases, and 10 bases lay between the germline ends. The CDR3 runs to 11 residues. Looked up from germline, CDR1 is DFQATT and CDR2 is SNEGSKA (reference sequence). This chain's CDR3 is CSAGGTDEQYF. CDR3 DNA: TGCAGTGCTGGAGGGACTGACGAGCAGTACTTC.

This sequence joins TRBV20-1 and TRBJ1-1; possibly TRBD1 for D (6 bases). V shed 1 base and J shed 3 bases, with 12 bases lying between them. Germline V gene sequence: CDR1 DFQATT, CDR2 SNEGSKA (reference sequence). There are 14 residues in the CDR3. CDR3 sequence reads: CSARAGTTHTEAFF. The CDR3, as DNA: TGCAGTGCTAGAGCCGGGACAACGCACACTGAAGCTTTCTTT.